Included here is one T cell receptor beta chain sequence, with context. Clones were read by immunoSEQ multiplex PCR, and TCRdb kept only the in-frame ones, dropping some. Of about 220,000 clones listed, roughly 84% are singletons. This sample was included in a study of blood T cell repertoires in COVID-19. The trim removed 0 bases at V and 4 bases at J, leaving 7 bases unmatched. This CDR3 spans 16 amino acids. Germline CDR1 and CDR2: SGDLS and YYNGEE. The sequenced material came from PBMCs or T cells enriched from blood (not recorded which). The TCR sequence derives from a middle-aged woman who had recovered from COVID-19. The chain combines TRBV9 with TRBJ1-1; 9 bases agree with TRBD1. The CDR3 sequence: CASSVGTGAGGTEAFF. The CDR3, as DNA: TGTGCCAGCAGCGTAGGGACAGGGGCGGGCGGCACTGAAGCTTTCTTT.